This entry concerns a single TCR beta chain. Its specificity is unknown. Sequenced by immunoSEQ multiplex PCR; TCRdb stores in-frame clones only, minus some. This table has about 15,000 clones, 80% to 95% appearing once. These data come from a study of T cells and Merkel cell carcinoma outcomes. Study-wide points: In Merkel cell carcinoma, repertoire and T-cell density reportedly predicted outcomes.

V dropped 0 bases and J dropped 8 bases, with 13 bases sitting between them. This CDR3 is 15 amino acids long. Germline V gene lookup returns CDR1 MGHRA and CDR2 YSYEKL. This TCR derives from a human donor with Merkel cell carcinoma. The chain employs TRBV4-1 and TRBJ1-4; tentatively, D is TRBD1 (5 bases). Sequenced material: tumor tissue from Merkel cell carcinoma. For the CDR3, the DNA is TGCGCCAGCAGCCAAGATGGGGGGTCTCAAGAAAAACTGTTTTTT. Its translation is CASSQDGGSQEKLFF.